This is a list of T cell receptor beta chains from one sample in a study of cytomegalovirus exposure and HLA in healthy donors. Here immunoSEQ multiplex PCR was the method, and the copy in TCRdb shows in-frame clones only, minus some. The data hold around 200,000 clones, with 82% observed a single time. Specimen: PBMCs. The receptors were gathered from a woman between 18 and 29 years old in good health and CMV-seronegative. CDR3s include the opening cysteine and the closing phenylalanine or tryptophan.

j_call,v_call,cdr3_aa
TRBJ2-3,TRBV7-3,CASSRGGTGEGTQYF
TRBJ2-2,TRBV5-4,CASSLVLNTGELFF
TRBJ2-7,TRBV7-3,CASSLAGGSYEQYF
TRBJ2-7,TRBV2,CASSPTPGLTYEQYF
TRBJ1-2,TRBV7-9,CASSLRGGNYGYTF
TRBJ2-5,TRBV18,CASSPTSETQYF
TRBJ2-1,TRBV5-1,CASSGGLEGDEQFF
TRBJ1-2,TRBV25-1,CASSDYRGRDYGYTF
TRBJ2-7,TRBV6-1,CASRRETGIYEQYF
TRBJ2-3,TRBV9,CASSVAGIDTQYF
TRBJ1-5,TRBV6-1,CASSEFSFPNQPQHF
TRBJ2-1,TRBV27,CASSPGTRAYNEQFF
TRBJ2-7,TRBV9,CASSASLASGYEQYF
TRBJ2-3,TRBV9,CASSASSTDTQYF
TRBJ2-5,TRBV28,CASSINGLAGLYF
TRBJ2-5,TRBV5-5,CASSLLGQGGGETQYF
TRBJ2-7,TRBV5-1,CASSSRTGSFHEQYF
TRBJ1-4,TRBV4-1,CASSDNQDRQYEKLFF
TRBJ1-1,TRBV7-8,CASRARGNTEAFF
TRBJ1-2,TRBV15,CATSRDGAKPWHGYTF
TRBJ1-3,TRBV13,CASSLTVSTGNTIYF
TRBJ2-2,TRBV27,CASSLWGTGGLNTGELFF
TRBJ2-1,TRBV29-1,CSVAAESSYNEQFF
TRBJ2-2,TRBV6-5,CASSLALNTGELFF
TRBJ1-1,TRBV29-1,CSAAQGTLVTTEAFF
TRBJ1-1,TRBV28,CASSSGQNTEAFF
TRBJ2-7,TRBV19,CASSLQGLGSYEQYF
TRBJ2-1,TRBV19,CASSSRGDHEQFF
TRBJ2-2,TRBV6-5,CASSARQGATGELFF
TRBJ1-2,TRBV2,CASSPGLNYGGYTF
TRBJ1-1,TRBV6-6,CASRSTGFEAFF
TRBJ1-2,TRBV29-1,CSVAGNYGYTF
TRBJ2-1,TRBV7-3,CASSVSGTSGDNEQFF
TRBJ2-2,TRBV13,CASSVYGTFNGGGELFF
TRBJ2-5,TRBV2,CASRGDSRGETQYF
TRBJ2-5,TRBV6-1,CASSDGLLLAGGRETQYF
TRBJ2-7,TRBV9,CASSHTSTSDSYEQYF
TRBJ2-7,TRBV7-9,CASARGGSAPYEQYF
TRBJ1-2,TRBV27,CASSFLDRAGYGYTF
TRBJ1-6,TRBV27,CASSLSQGGSPLHF
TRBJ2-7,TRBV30,CAWSRGGQGDEQYF
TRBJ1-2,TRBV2,CASSSGNYGYTF
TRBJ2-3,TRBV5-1,CASSLAGSSSTDTQYF
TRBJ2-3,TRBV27,CASSPGTGVTDTQYF
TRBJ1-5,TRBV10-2,CASADSNQPQHF
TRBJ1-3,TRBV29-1,CSVEGPPGNTIYF
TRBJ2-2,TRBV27,CASSSGTGLIF
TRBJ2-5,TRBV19,CASSPRTGLETQYF
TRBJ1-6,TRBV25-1,CASSRQGTPNSPLHF
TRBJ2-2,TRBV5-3,CARSLVLTGGYTGELFF
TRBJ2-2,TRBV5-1,CASSLGTGLRELFF
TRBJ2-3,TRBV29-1,CSVGLAGEITDTQYF
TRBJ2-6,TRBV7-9,CASSSWWEGLSGANVLTF
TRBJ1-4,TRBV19,CAQGLKLFF
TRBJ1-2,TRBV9,CASSGQVHGYTF
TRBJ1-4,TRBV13,CASSWTGDEKLFF
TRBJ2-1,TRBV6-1,CASSVGGGAYNEQFF
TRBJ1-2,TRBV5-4,CASSPEGQGRNGYTF
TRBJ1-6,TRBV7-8,CASSLGSPDYNSPLHF
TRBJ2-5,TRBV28,CASSLVALQETQYF